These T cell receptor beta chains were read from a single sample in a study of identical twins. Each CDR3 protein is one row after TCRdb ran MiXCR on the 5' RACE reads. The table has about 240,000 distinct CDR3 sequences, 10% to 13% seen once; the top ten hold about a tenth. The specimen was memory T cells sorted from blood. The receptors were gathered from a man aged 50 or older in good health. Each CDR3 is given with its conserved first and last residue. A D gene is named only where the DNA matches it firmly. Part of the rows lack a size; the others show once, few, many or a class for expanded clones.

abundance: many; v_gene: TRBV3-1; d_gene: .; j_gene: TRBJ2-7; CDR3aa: CASSQQSEQYF; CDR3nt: TGTGCCAGCAGCCAACAATCCGAGCAGTACTTC
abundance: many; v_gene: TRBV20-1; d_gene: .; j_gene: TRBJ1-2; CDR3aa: CSASRLGAGGYTF; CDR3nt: TGCAGTGCTAGCCGGTTGGGGGCCGGTGGCTACACCTTC
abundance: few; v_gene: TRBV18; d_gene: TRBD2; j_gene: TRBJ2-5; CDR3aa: CASSSRTSGTSSSLYF; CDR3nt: TGTGCCAGCTCATCCCGGACTAGCGGAACTTCCTCGTCGTTGTACTTC
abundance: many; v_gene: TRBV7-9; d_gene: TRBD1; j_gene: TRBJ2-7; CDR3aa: CASSANPGQVGYEQYF; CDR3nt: TGTGCCAGCAGCGCGAATCCGGGACAGGTAGGGTACGAGCAGTACTTC
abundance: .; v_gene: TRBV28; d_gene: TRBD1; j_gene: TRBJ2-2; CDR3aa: CASNQGAGAGELFF; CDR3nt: TGTGCCAGCAACCAGGGGGCAGGGGCCGGGGAGCTGTTTTTT
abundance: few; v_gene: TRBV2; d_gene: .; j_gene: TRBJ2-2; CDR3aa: CASKRESGELFF; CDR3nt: TGTGCCAGCAAAAGGGAGAGCGGGGAGCTGTTTTTT
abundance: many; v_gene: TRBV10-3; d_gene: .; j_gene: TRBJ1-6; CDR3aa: CAIRTGGNSPLHF; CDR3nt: TGTGCCATCAGGACGGGGGGTAATTCACCCCTCCACTTT
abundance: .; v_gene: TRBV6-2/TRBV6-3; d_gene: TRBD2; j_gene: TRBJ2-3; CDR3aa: CASSYPSGSVTDTQYF; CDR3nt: TGTGCCAGCAGTTACCCAAGCGGGAGCGTGACAGATACGCAGTATTTT
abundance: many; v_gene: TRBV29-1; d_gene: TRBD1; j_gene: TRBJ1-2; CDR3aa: CSVRDSLKGGYGYTF; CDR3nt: TGCAGCGTTCGGGACAGTCTAAAAGGCGGCTATGGCTACACCTTC
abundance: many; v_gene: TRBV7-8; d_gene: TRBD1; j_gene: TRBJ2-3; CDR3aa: CASSSLRGPDTQYF; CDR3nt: TGTGCCAGCAGCTCCCTGAGGGGGCCAGATACGCAGTATTTT
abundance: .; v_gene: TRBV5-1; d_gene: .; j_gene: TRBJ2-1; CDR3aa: CASSLARDLHNEQFF; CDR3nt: TGCGCCAGCAGCTTGGCCAGGGACCTACACAATGAGCAGTTCTTC
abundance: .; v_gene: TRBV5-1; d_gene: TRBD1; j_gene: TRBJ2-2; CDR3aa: CASSLNRGPTDTGELFF; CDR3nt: TGCGCCAGCAGCCTCAACAGGGGGCCTACGGACACCGGGGAGCTGTTTTTT
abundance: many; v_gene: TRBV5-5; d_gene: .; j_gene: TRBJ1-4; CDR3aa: CASSLPAAEKLFF; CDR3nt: TGTGCCAGCAGCTTGCCCGCGGCTGAAAAACTGTTTTTT
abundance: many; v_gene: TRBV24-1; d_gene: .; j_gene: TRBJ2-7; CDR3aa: CATSRGSGEAEQYF; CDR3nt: TGTGCCACCAGTCGGGGGTCAGGGGAGGCCGAGCAGTACTTC
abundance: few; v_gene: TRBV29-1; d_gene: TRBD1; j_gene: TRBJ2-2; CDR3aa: CSVSFRGRAGELFF; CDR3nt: TGCAGCGTATCCTTCAGGGGGCGGGCCGGGGAGCTGTTTTTT
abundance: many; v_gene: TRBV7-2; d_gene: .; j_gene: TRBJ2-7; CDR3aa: CASSFRGAYEQYF; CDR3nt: TGTGCCAGCAGCTTCCGAGGGGCCTACGAGCAGTACTTC
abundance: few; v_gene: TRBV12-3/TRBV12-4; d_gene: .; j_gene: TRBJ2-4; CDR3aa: CASRMTSRDIQYF; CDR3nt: TGTGCCAGCAGGATGACTAGTCGGGACATTCAGTACTTC
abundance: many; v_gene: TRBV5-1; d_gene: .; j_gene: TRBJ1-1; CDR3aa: CASSLVQGNTEAFF; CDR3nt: TGCGCCAGCAGCTTGGTACAGGGGAACACTGAAGCTTTCTTT
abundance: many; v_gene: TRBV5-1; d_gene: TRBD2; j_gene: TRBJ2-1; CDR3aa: CASSPGSGSSYNEQFF; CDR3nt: TGCGCCAGCAGCCCCGGCAGCGGGAGCTCCTACAATGAGCAGTTCTTC
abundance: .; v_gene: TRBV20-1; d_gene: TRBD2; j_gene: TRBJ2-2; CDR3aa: CSARGGSWGTGELFF; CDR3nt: TGCAGTGCTAGGGGCGGGAGCTGGGGCACCGGGGAGCTGTTTTTT
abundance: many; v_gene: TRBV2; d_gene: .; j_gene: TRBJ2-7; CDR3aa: CASSNLYEQYF; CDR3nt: TGTGCCAGCAGTAACCTCTACGAGCAGTACTTC
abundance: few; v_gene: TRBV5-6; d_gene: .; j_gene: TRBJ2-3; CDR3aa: CASSLLGTTSTDTQYF; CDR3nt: TGTGCCAGCAGCTTGTTGGGGACAACTAGCACAGATACGCAGTATTTT